These T cell receptor beta chains were read from a single sample in a study of shared clonotypes between healthy human individuals. The protocol was immunoSEQ multiplex PCR, while the TCRdb copy is restricted to in-frame clones and leaves out a portion. Of around 2.5 million clones in the sample, over 85% were seen once. Input material: naive CD4+ T cells from PBMCs. The source is a man between 18 and 29 years old in good health. Some clones in this sample may be carry-over from other donors' samples. Both conserved end residues are part of each CDR3. The order of the fields is J gene, clone size, V gene, D gene, CDR3 length, CDR3 DNA, CDR3 protein. A D gene is named only where the DNA matches it firmly. The size of a clone is reported for some rows only, either as once, few or many, or as a class for expanded clones.

j_call: TRBJ1-6
clone_size: NA
v_call: TRBV6-1
d_call: NA
cdr3_length: 14
cdr3_nt: TGTGCCAGCAGTATGCGGCCGGGCAATTCACCCCTCCACTTT
cdr3_aa: CASSMRPGNSPLHF

j_call: TRBJ1-2
clone_size: once
v_call: TRBV30
d_call: TRBD1
cdr3_length: 13
cdr3_nt: TGTGCCTGGAGTCCCGTGGGACAGGCAGGCTACACCTTC
cdr3_aa: CAWSPVGQAGYTF

j_call: TRBJ2-3
clone_size: NA
v_call: TRBV7-9
d_call: NA
cdr3_length: 15
cdr3_nt: TGTGCCAGCAGCTTAGAGGCTAGGCCCCCAGATACGCAGTATTTT
cdr3_aa: CASSLEARPPDTQYF

j_call: TRBJ1-1
clone_size: NA
v_call: TRBV6-4
d_call: TRBD1
cdr3_length: 13
cdr3_nt: TGTGCCAGCAGCAGTGGGACAGCTGGTGAAGCTTTCTTT
cdr3_aa: CASSSGTAGEAFF

j_call: TRBJ1-6
clone_size: NA
v_call: TRBV11-2
d_call: NA
cdr3_length: 15
cdr3_nt: TGTGCCAGCAGCTTAGAGGGGACCTATAATTCACCCCTCCACTTT
cdr3_aa: CASSLEGTYNSPLHF

j_call: TRBJ2-7
clone_size: NA
v_call: TRBV25-1
d_call: NA
cdr3_length: 13
cdr3_nt: TGTGCCAGCAGTGAATTCGGCAGGGGCGAGCAGTACTTC
cdr3_aa: CASSEFGRGEQYF

j_call: TRBJ2-2
clone_size: NA
v_call: TRBV28
d_call: NA
cdr3_length: 14
cdr3_nt: TGTGCCAGCACCGGGGACTTAAACACCGGGGAGCTGTTTTTT
cdr3_aa: CASTGDLNTGELFF

j_call: TRBJ2-2
clone_size: NA
v_call: TRBV7-2
d_call: NA
cdr3_length: 14
cdr3_nt: TGTGCCAGCAGCTTGGAGCTTACAACCGGGGAGCTGTTTTTT
cdr3_aa: CASSLELTTGELFF

j_call: TRBJ1-2
clone_size: NA
v_call: TRBV27
d_call: TRBD1
cdr3_length: 13
cdr3_nt: TGTGCCAGCAGTCCCAGGGGGGTCGGTGGCTACACCTTC
cdr3_aa: CASSPRGVGGYTF

j_call: TRBJ2-1
clone_size: NA
v_call: TRBV18
d_call: TRBD2
cdr3_length: 17
cdr3_nt: TGTGCCAGCACCAGTCCCAGCGGGAGGGCCCCTTACAATGAGCAGTTCTTC
cdr3_aa: CASTSPSGRAPYNEQFF

j_call: TRBJ2-7
clone_size: NA
v_call: TRBV15
d_call: NA
cdr3_length: 16
cdr3_nt: TGTGCCACCAGCAGAGATTCTCAATGGCGGGCCTACGAGCAGTACTTC
cdr3_aa: CATSRDSQWRAYEQYF

j_call: TRBJ2-5
clone_size: NA
v_call: TRBV28
d_call: NA
cdr3_length: 15
cdr3_nt: TGTGCCAGCAACCCAGCGGGTGCTGGAGGAGAGACCCAGTACTTC
cdr3_aa: CASNPAGAGGETQYF

j_call: TRBJ1-1
clone_size: NA
v_call: TRBV9
d_call: NA
cdr3_length: 15
cdr3_nt: TGTGCCAGCAGCCCAGGGGCAGGGGAGGAAACTGAAGCTTTCTTT
cdr3_aa: CASSPGAGEETEAFF

j_call: TRBJ1-5
clone_size: once
v_call: TRBV19
d_call: NA
cdr3_length: 17
cdr3_nt: TGTGCCAGTAGTATAGACCCCATCGGCCGATCGCGTCAGCCCCAGCATTTT
cdr3_aa: CASSIDPIGRSRQPQHF

j_call: TRBJ1-4
clone_size: NA
v_call: TRBV5-4
d_call: NA
cdr3_length: 12
cdr3_nt: TGTGCCAGCAGCTCCTTGACAGAGCCACTGTTTTTT
cdr3_aa: CASSSLTEPLFF

j_call: TRBJ2-3
clone_size: NA
v_call: TRBV29-1
d_call: NA
cdr3_length: 15
cdr3_nt: TGCAGCGTTGCCCTACAGGCTTCTAGCACAGATACGCAGTATTTT
cdr3_aa: CSVALQASSTDTQYF

j_call: TRBJ1-1
clone_size: once
v_call: TRBV7-6
d_call: TRBD1
cdr3_length: 14
cdr3_nt: TGTGCCAGCAGCTTCGGGACAGTGAACACTGAAGCTTTCTTT
cdr3_aa: CASSFGTVNTEAFF

j_call: TRBJ1-2
clone_size: NA
v_call: TRBV19
d_call: NA
cdr3_length: 14
cdr3_nt: TGTGCCAGTAACCCGGGCCTGCTAAACTATGGCTACACCTTC
cdr3_aa: CASNPGLLNYGYTF

j_call: TRBJ1-1
clone_size: NA
v_call: TRBV7-9
d_call: TRBD1
cdr3_length: 19
cdr3_nt: TGTGCCAGCAGGCATGTCAACTACCGGGGACAGGGAATAGACACTGAAGCTTTCTTT
cdr3_aa: CASRHVNYRGQGIDTEAFF

j_call: TRBJ2-4
clone_size: NA
v_call: TRBV9
d_call: NA
cdr3_length: 15
cdr3_nt: TGTGCCAGCAGCGCCGGGCGTGGACAGAAAAACATTCAGTACTTC
cdr3_aa: CASSAGRGQKNIQYF

j_call: TRBJ2-1
clone_size: NA
v_call: TRBV5-6
d_call: NA
cdr3_length: 15
cdr3_nt: TGTGCCAGCAGCTTGGTGGGACGGAGTTACAATGAGCAGTTCTTC
cdr3_aa: CASSLVGRSYNEQFF

j_call: TRBJ2-7
clone_size: NA
v_call: TRBV6-5
d_call: TRBD1
cdr3_length: 15
cdr3_nt: TGTGCCAGCAGTTACTCGAGGACAGGGCCCTACGAGCAGTACTTC
cdr3_aa: CASSYSRTGPYEQYF

j_call: TRBJ1-1
clone_size: NA
v_call: TRBV28
d_call: NA
cdr3_length: 11
cdr3_nt: TGTGCCAGCGGGGGAAGGGGTGAAGCTTTCTTT
cdr3_aa: CASGGRGEAFF

j_call: TRBJ1-1
clone_size: NA
v_call: TRBV5-6
d_call: NA
cdr3_length: 13
cdr3_nt: TGTGCCAGCAGCTTGAGGGTAGCCACTGAAGCTTTCTTT
cdr3_aa: CASSLRVATEAFF

j_call: TRBJ1-5
clone_size: NA
v_call: TRBV27
d_call: NA
cdr3_length: 18
cdr3_nt: TGTGCCAGCGCGCGTCGGTCTGGGTTTTTAACGAGCAATCAGCCCCAGCATTTT
cdr3_aa: CASARRSGFLTSNQPQHF

j_call: TRBJ2-7
clone_size: NA
v_call: TRBV9
d_call: TRBD1
cdr3_length: 13
cdr3_nt: TGTGCCAGCAGCGCACCTGGGACAGTCGAGCAGTACTTC
cdr3_aa: CASSAPGTVEQYF